The T cell receptor (beta chain) described here comes from a study of HIV-infected patients and healthy controls. Study context: Total CDR3 counts per chain did not differ significantly between patients and controls. General study results and limits: HIV-infected repertoires had significantly higher mean Gini indices than controls, possibly reflecting oligoclonality.

Whole blood was used without fractionation, so all unsorted peripheral T cells were included. Trimming took 4 bases from V and 5 from J, leaving 15 bases between them. Per germline, CDR1 MNHEY and CDR2 SVGAGI. The CDR3 covers 14 residues. This clonotype was found many times. The target antigen is unknown. cDNA was made from about 510 ng RNA using alpha and beta constant primers. Using multiplexing indices, alpha and beta chain libraries were generated apart by chain-specific third strand synthesis. A 5' RACE adapter with a random hexamer and the SP2 primer site was joined to cDNA. TCRdb reprocessed the 5' RACE reads via MiXCR and lists one record per CDR3 protein. The table shows about 8,100 distinct CDR3 sequences, with 5% to 6.5% occurring only once.

The receptor's source is an adult with HIV infection. The sequencing here drew on blood, taken before antiretroviral therapy. The rearrangement uses TRBV6-5 and TRBJ2-7; D gene ambiguous. CDR3 protein: CASSSGAGGNEQYF. The DNA of the CDR3 is TGTGCCAGCAGTTCCGGCGCAGGCGGTAACGAGCAGTACTTC.